The sequence of this T cell receptor beta chain was determined in a study of OX40 agonist ivuxolimab in advanced cancers. The study in broad terms: Ivuxolimab was a fully human IgG2 agonistic monoclonal antibody targeting the costimulatory receptor OX40 (CD134). Among the 52 dose-escalation patients, about 19 had hepatocellular carcinoma, 15 or so melanoma, 9 renal cell carcinoma and 9 head and neck cancer. Intravenous ivuxolimab was administered to patients every 2 weeks at six dose levels: 0.01, 0.1, 0.3, 1.5, 3 and 10 mg/kg. Patients were allowed to have had prior anti-PD-1, anti-PD-L1 or anti-CTLA-4 therapy, and around 41% of the dose-escalation patients had previously received checkpoint inhibitors. Partial responses occurred in three dose-escalation patients: two with cutaneous melanoma and one with hepatocellular carcinoma. The paper describes the monotherapy dose-escalation part (N of about 57 patients) of the phase I trial of ivuxolimab. Peripheral TCRbeta sequencing was intended to test whether TCR sequence diversity was altered and clonal T-cell expansion was caused by ivuxolimab. In the dose-escalation cohort, roughly 82% of patients were male, and the mean age was approximately 60 years with a range of roughly 20 to 79.

According to the germline V gene, CDR1 reads SGHDN and CDR2 reads FVKESK. V and J lose 2 bases and 6 bases, and a span of 11 bases separates them. The CDR3 holds 13 amino acids from the cysteine to the phenylalanine. The only DNA kept is the CDR3, 39 bases in frame from the first base. The research as a whole found: Which antigens the clonally expanded peripheral T cells were specific for was not determined. Low levels of normalized T-cell clonal expansion were also seen in some patients who did not respond. In partial responders in the 0.1-3.0 mg/kg groups, normalized peripheral clonal expansion was found to be among the lowest, especially among CD8+ T cells. On average, CD8+ T cells showed more expanded clones than CD4+ T cells after ivuxolimab. At doses of 0.1 to 3.0 mg/kg, clonal expansion of both CD4+ and CD8+ T cells in blood was seen between baseline and week 6.

Patients with a history of autoimmune disease or receiving systemic immunosuppression were excluded from the trial. In every dose cohort, peripheral blood was drawn for TCR sequencing at baseline, cycle 4 day 1, and cycle 7 day 1. Samples were obtained from an open-label, multicenter, first-in-human phase I dose-escalation trial of ivuxolimab. Adults with locally advanced or metastatic melanoma, renal cell, hepatocellular, or head and neck squamous cell carcinoma were enrolled in the trial. Before TCR sequencing, CD4+ T cells and CD8+ T cells from peripheral blood were sorted into separate populations. This clone has a single count. What this receptor recognizes is not known. Base qualities are not recorded, but no much larger clone differs from it by a single base. To sequence the TCRbeta CDR3 region, genomic DNA was isolated from the sorted cells. The immunoSEQ Assay was used to sequence the TCRbeta CDR3 regions. The immuneACCESS repertoire file appears here via TCRdb, limited to in-frame rearrangements. These files lack a portion of the clones; in checked studies, under half of the deficit traces to unresolved V genes, and the cause of the others is not known. Across this sample there are fewer than 85,000 clones, with about 90% seen only once. The ten top clones hold about 10% of the sample.

This material consisted of CD4+ or CD8+ T cells sorted from blood, taken in a trial of the OX40 agonist ivuxolimab. This TCR was recovered from an adult with an advanced solid tumor such as melanoma, head and neck, liver or kidney cancer. This chain joins TRBV14 to TRBJ2-7; 5 matching bases give a weak D call of TRBD1. This receptor has the CDR3 CASSQTRVREQYF. The DNA reads as follows: TGTGCCAGCAGCCAAACCAGGGTCCGCGAGCAGTACTTC.